Included here is one T cell receptor (beta chain) sequence, with context. Antigen unknown. V lost 4 bases, J lost 8 bases, and 10 bases stayed unmatched. The CDR3 totals 15 residues. CDR1 and CDR2 from the germline V gene are DFQATT and SNEGSKA (reference sequence). The source of the sample is a study of CD8 T cells in ankylosing spondylitis. Whole-study results and caveats: Seemingly characteristic of ankylosing spondylitis blood was a TCR beta motif consisting of eight highly homologous variants.

One entry per CDR3 protein, called by TCRdb with MiXCR from the 5' RACE reads. The sample consists of about 800,000 distinct CDR3 sequences, 12% of them appearing once. The clonotype comes from a male donor with ankylosing spondylitis. The sample taken for sequencing was blood, either unsorted or a sorted T cell fraction (not recorded which). The rearrangement uses TRBV20-1 and TRBJ1-4; TRBD1 aligns across 10 bases. The CDR3 reads CSAKGQGGYGEKLFF. The CDR3 DNA is TGCAGTGCTAAAGGACAGGGGGGTTATGGGGAAAAACTGTTTTTT.